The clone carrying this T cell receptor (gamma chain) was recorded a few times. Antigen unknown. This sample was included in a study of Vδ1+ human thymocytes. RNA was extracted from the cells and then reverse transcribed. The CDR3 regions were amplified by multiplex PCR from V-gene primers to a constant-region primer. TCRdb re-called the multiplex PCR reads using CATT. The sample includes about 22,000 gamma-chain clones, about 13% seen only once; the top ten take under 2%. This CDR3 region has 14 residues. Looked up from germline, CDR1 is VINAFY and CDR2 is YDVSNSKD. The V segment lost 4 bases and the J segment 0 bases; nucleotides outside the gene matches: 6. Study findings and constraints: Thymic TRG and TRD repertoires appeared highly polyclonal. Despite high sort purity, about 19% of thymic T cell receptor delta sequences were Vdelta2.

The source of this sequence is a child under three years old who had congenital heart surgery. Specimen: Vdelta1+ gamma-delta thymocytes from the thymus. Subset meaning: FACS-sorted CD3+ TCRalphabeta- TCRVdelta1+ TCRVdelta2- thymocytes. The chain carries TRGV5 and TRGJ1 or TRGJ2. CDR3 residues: CATWETLNYYKKLF. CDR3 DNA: TGTGCCACCTGGGAGACCTTGAATTATTATAAGAAACTCTTT.